These T cell receptor beta chains were read from a single sample in a study of low-dose radiotherapy and immunotherapy resistance in tumors. TCRdb processed the reads anew with MiXCR; each CDR3 protein has one entry. In the table there are about 89,000 distinct CDR3 sequences, more than 8.5% of which are singletons. This specimen was PBMCs, taken before treatment. These receptors originate from a male donor with prostate cancer. CDR3s include the opening cysteine and the closing phenylalanine or tryptophan. The D gene is left open where the match is weak. For some rows the clone size is stated as once, few or many, or as a class when expanded; others skip it.

NA	TRBV6-2/TRBV6-3	many	TRBJ1-5	TGTGCCAGCACACGGGGTGGAGGTCAGCCCCAGCATTTT	CASTRGGGQPQHF
NA	TRBV7-8	many	TRBJ2-1	TGTGCCAGCAGCCCCTTAAGGGACTCCCCACCGTACAATGAGCAGTTCTTC	CASSPLRDSPPYNEQFF
NA	TRBV2	many	TRBJ1-5	TGTGCCAGCAGAGCCGACACCGCGTATAGCAATCAGCCCCAGCATTTT	CASRADTAYSNQPQHF
NA	TRBV20-1	NA	TRBJ2-1	TGCAGTGCTAGTTGGGGGAGTAGCTACAATGAGCAGTTCTTC	CSASWGSSYNEQFF
TRBD2	TRBV6-5	many	TRBJ2-7	TGTGCCAGCAGTTACTCAGGCGGAGGGGCGGGGGCCTACGAGCAGTACTTC	CASSYSGGGAGAYEQYF
NA	TRBV5-1	many	TRBJ2-3	TGCGCCAGCAGCCCGGACCCCGCCTCGGATACGCAGTATTTT	CASSPDPASDTQYF
NA	TRBV30	many	TRBJ1-1	TGTGCCTGGAGTGTGAACACTGAAGCTTTCTTT	CAWSVNTEAFF
NA	TRBV7-2	many	TRBJ2-4	TGTGCCAGCAGCTCGGGGCAGGCGGAGGCCAAAAACATTCAGTACTTC	CASSSGQAEAKNIQYF
TRBD2	TRBV7-2	many	TRBJ2-1	TGTGCCAGCAGCTTAGTTGCTAGCGGGAGCTACAATGAGCAGTTCTTC	CASSLVASGSYNEQFF
NA	TRBV20-1	many	TRBJ2-1	TGCAGTGCGGGCAGGGGCCCCTACAATGAGCAGTTCTTC	CSAGRGPYNEQFF
TRBD1	TRBV29-1	many	TRBJ1-2	TGCACGGGATGGGACAGGGGTGACTATGGCTACACCTTC	CTGWDRGDYGYTF
TRBD1	TRBV30	many	TRBJ2-2	TGTGCCTGGACCCCACCTACAGGGGGCAACACCGGGGAGCTGTTTTTT	CAWTPPTGGNTGELFF
NA	TRBV5-4	many	TRBJ2-7	TGTGCCAGCAGCTTGGGAGACACTTACTACGAGCAGTACTTC	CASSLGDTYYEQYF
TRBD2	TRBV20-1	NA	TRBJ2-7	TGCAGTGCTAGTGGGACTAGCGGGAGCGGCCAGTACTTC	CSASGTSGSGQYF
TRBD1	TRBV20-1	NA	TRBJ2-1	TGCAGTGCTAGATGGACGCAGGGGGATGAGCAGTTCTTC	CSARWTQGDEQFF
NA	TRBV20-1	many	TRBJ2-7	TGCAGTGCTAGGCCCGGGACGGGACTCTACGAGCAGTACTTC	CSARPGTGLYEQYF
TRBD2	TRBV7-2	many	TRBJ2-2	TGTGCCAGCAGCACCGGCCTAGCGGGAGGAAGGCCGAACACCGGGGAGCTGTTTTTT	CASSTGLAGGRPNTGELFF
TRBD1	TRBV6-8	NA	TRBJ2-3	TGTGGCGGTACATCGGCCAGCATCACTGGGGACAGGGAGCCAGATATGCATTATTTT	CGGTSASITGDREPDMHYF
TRBD1	TRBV19	many	TRBJ1-5	TGTGCCGGCGGTGGGCAGGGGGTATACAATCAGCCCCAGCATTTT	CAGGGQGVYNQPQHF